This T cell receptor beta chain stems from a study of blood T cells in healthy people across ages. Study-level findings and limits: Long-lived donors had more naive CD4+ cells and higher diversity than aged donors. PBMCs were not sorted, which prevented a conclusive comparison of naive versus antigen-experienced cells.

This clonotype has just a few counts. Its specificity is unknown. Germline values: CDR1 SGHDN, CDR2 FVKESK. The CDR3 length is 14 residues. The V gene lost 1 base and the J gene lost 6 bases, with 13 bases spanning the gap. Each sample gave at least 6.5 million isolated PBMCs. Alongside a J-beta primer mix, a sample-barcoded 5' primer served in a second PCR lasting about 7 to 12 cycles. TCRdb independently ran MiXCR on the 5' RACE reads; one entry per CDR3 protein. Of some 1.4 million distinct CDR3 sequences detected, 42% appear once; the ten largest clones hold 7.9%. The chain recombines TRBV14 with TRBJ2-7; D not resolved. The sequenced material came from blood. The receptor was derived from a woman under 30 in good health. The CDR3 loop reads CASSQARSTSEQYF. CDR3 DNA: TGTGCCAGCAGCCAAGCCCGGAGCACGAGCGAGCAGTACTTC. The whole variable domain, filled in from reference TRBV14 and TRBJ2-7, reads EAGVTQFPSHSVIEKGQTVTLRCDPISGHDNLYWYRRVMGKEIKFLLHFVKESKQDESGMPNNRFLAERTGGTYSTLKVQPAELEDSGVYFCASSQARSTSEQYFGPGTRLTVT.